This T cell receptor beta chain was identified in a study of radiation and T cells in renal cell carcinoma. Sequenced by immunoSEQ multiplex PCR; TCRdb stores in-frame clones only, minus some. The sample lists approximately 170,000 clones, 88% occurring once. Per germline, CDR1 SGHAT and CDR2 FQNNGV. The CDR3 contains 18 residues. The ends lost 4 bases at V and 1 base at J; junction bases unmatched: 12. Study-level findings and limits: In blood, top tumor clones expanded by 2 weeks, shrinking by 4.

The sample's time point: blood 4 weeks post-SBRT, at nephrectomy. As to treatment: 15 Gy SBRT to primary tumor, nephrectomy 4 weeks later. A word on this clone: The antigen is undetermined.

This receptor was identified in a woman in her forties or fifties with renal cell carcinoma. V is TRBV11-2 and J is TRBJ2-1, with 8 positions matching TRBD2. Sequenced material: blood, taken from a patient whose treatment included radiotherapy and nephrectomy. The CDR3 DNA reads TGTGCCAGCAGCTCCCTAGGTTCGGGGGGGGTTTCCTACAATGAGCAGTTCTTC. Translation gives CASSSLGSGGVSYNEQFF.